These 27 T cell receptor beta chains were sequenced from one sample in a study of cytotoxic CD8 clonotypes in ibrutinib-treated CLL (dated by TCRdb to about 2021). The library was prepared using the immunoSEQ multiplex PCR assay. TCRdb stores this immuneACCESS table with in-frame sequences only. Part of the clones is absent; in the studies checked, under half of the shortfall reflects unresolved V genes, and no reason is known for the rest. This sample gives some 300,000 clones in total; 70% to 80% of them show up just once. The top ten constitute under 8.5% of the sample. The sequencing here drew on PBMCs, taken before ibrutinib treatment. The receptors shown here come from a human donor with chronic lymphocytic leukemia.

This clone was seen ten or more times. The junction does not match germline at one end; this may be a read error. The V gene is TRBV7-7, the J gene TRBJ1-1; D is uncertain. This CDR3 has 14 residues. Looked up from germline, CDR1 is SSHAT and CDR2 is FNYEAQ (reference sequence). CDR3 bases: TGTGCTAGCAGCCCCAACCTGGATGGGACTGAAGCTTTCTTT. Protein sequence: CASSPNLDGTEAFF.

This chain joins TRBV5-1 and TRBJ2-3; 7 bases map to TRBD1. Germline V gene sequence: CDR1 SGHRS, CDR2 YFSETQ. J gave up 6 bases and V 0 bases, and 7 bases lay outside the gene matches. The CDR3 spans 15 residues. The CDR3 DNA sequence: TGCGCCAGCAGCTTGGGACAGGGCGGAGCTGATACGCAGTATTTT. Translating gives CASSLGQGGADTQYF.

The chain carries TRBV4-3 and TRBJ2-7; D ambiguous. Trimming left V 3 bases short and J 3 bases short, with 9 bases between. Germline V gene lookup returns CDR1 LGHNA and CDR2 YSLEER. The CDR3 runs to 13 residues. CDR3 amino acids: CASSHQVYYEQYF. The CDR3 DNA reads as TGCGCCAGCAGCCACCAGGTTTACTACGAGCAGTACTTC.

The rearrangement uses TRBV4-2 and TRBJ2-2; TRBD2 is a possible D gene (6 bases). Germline CDR1 is LGHNA and CDR2 is YNFKEQ. The CDR3 spans 15 residues. The V gene lost 3 bases and the J gene lost 8 bases, with 16 bases spanning the gap. The CDR3 bases are TGTGCCAGCAGCCACGGACTTGACGGGGGAGGGGAGCTGTTTTTT. Protein sequence: CASSHGLDGGGELFF.

This chain uses TRBV9 with TRBJ2-1; D ambiguous. CDR1 and CDR2 from the germline V gene are SGDLS and YYNGEE. Trimming pared 4 bases from V and 4 bases from J, leaving 18 bases between. CDR3 length: 16 residues. The CDR3 reads CASSPTLAALYNEQFF. CDR3 nucleotide sequence: TGTGCCAGCAGCCCGACCCTCGCCGCCCTATACAATGAGCAGTTCTTC.

This sequence joins TRBV5-1 and TRBJ2-5, with D possibly being TRBD2 (5 bases). CDR1 is SGHRS, CDR2 YFSETQ, per germline. Deletions cut 1 base from V and 5 bases from J, with 12 bases between. The CDR3 is made up of 14 amino acids. The CDR3 reads CASSLFGLGETQYF. CDR3 nucleotide sequence: TGCGCCAGCAGCTTGTTCGGACTGGGGGAGACCCAGTACTTC.

The chain carries TRBV14 and TRBJ2-7; TRBD2 matches at 9 bases. Germline V CDR1 and CDR2: SGHDN, FVKESK. The trim removed 2 bases at V and 3 bases at J, leaving 11 bases unmatched. The length of the CDR3 is 17 residues. The CDR3 DNA is TGTGCCAGCAGCCAACTAAGCGGGAGGTACGGAAGCTACGAGCAGTACTTC. It specifies CASSQLSGRYGSYEQYF.

This clone occurred a few times. The V and J genes are TRBV30 and TRBJ2-7, with 11 bases that match TRBD2. This CDR3 contains 13 residues. The germline V gene has CDR1 GTSNPN and CDR2 SVGIG (reference sequence). Trimming at V came to 3 bases and at J to 7 bases, leaving 5 bases not matched to a gene. The CDR3 nucleotides are TGTGCCTGGAGAATAGCGGGAGGGCTTGAGCAGTACTTC. Amino acid sequence: CAWRIAGGLEQYF.

The rearrangement uses TRBV11-1 and TRBJ2-5; 9 bases are shared with TRBD1. Germline values: CDR1 SGHAT, CDR2 FQDESV (reference sequence). The V segment lost 5 bases and the J segment 2 bases; nucleotides outside the gene matches: 6. The CDR3 runs 15 residues. The CDR3 DNA follows: TGTGCCAGCAGCAGCTACAGGGGGCCTCAAGAGACCCAGTACTTC. This encodes CASSSYRGPQETQYF.

The V call is TRBV6-5, the J call TRBJ2-2, with D possibly being TRBD2 (5 bases). Germline V gene lookup returns CDR1 MNHEY and CDR2 SVGAGI. V lost 0 bases to trimming and J lost 4 bases, with 9 bases between them. The CDR3 consists of 15 residues. CDR3 protein: CASSYSLGSTGELFF. As DNA, the CDR3 is TGTGCCAGCAGTTACTCACTGGGGAGCACCGGGGAGCTGTTTTTT.

The genes are TRBV6-1 and TRBJ2-7; weak D call: TRBD2 (5 bases). Trimming removed 1 base from V and 2 bases from J, with 9 bases in between. The CDR3 is made up of 14 amino acids. Germline V gene lookup returns CDR1 MNHNS and CDR2 SASEGT. Here the CDR3 DNA reads TGTGCCAGCAGTGAAGTGGTCGGGGCCTACGAGCAGTACTTC. Translation gives CASSEVVGAYEQYF.

This chain uses TRBV7-6 with TRBJ2-1, with TRBD2 matching over 7 bases. The CDR3 has 11 residues. The V gene end was trimmed by 11 bases and the J gene end by 9 bases; junction bases not matched to a gene: 7. Germline loops: CDR1 SGHVS, CDR2 FNYEAQ. The CDR3 coding sequence is TGTGCCGTGGAGGGCGGGGGTGAGCAGTTCTTC. Amino acid sequence: CAVEGGGEQFF.

This clone was found once. The chain is built from TRBV30 and TRBJ1-4; D remains ambiguous. The CDR3 is made up of 13 amino acids. Looked up from germline, CDR1 is GTSNPN and CDR2 is SVGIG (reference sequence). Trimming cost V 2 bases and J 7 bases, with 11 bases left between them. The CDR3 loop is CAWSSPGPEKLFF. The CDR3 nucleotides read TGTGCCTGGAGTTCCCCCGGCCCTGAAAAACTGTTTTTT.

The chain has TRBV10-2 and TRBJ2-7; possibly TRBD2 for D (7 bases). Trimming took off 1 base at V and 5 bases at J, with 12 bases between the two ends. CDR3 length: 14 residues. Germline CDR1 WSHSY, CDR2 SAAADI. CDR3 sequence (DNA): TGCGCCAGCAGTGAGTTGGGGGGGCGCGACGAGCAGTACTTC. Its translation: CASSELGGRDEQYF.

The CDR3 spells CASSVEPFEGEGYTF. Here the CDR3 DNA reads TGTGCCAGCAGCGTAGAGCCATTCGAGGGTGAAGGCTACACCTTC. The chain links TRBV9 to TRBJ1-2; no firm D call. Looked up from germline, CDR1 is SGDLS and CDR2 is YYNGEE. The length of the CDR3 is 15 residues. Deletions cut 0 bases from V and 8 bases from J, with 17 bases between.

The table lists this clone with a count of one. V gene TRBV5-4 combines with J gene TRBJ2-2; 11 bases match TRBD1. The length of the CDR3 is 16 residues. Germline trimming cut 4 bases from V and 5 bases from J; bases unmatched to any gene: 7. Germline V gene sequence: CDR1 SGHNT, CDR2 YYREEE (reference sequence). In DNA, the CDR3 is TGTGCCAGCAGCAAACCGGACAGGGGGCGTACCGGGGAGCTGTTTTTT. The encoded protein is CASSKPDRGRTGELFF.

The chain links TRBV7-6 to TRBJ2-1, with unresolved D. Germline loops: CDR1 SGHVS, CDR2 FNYEAQ. Deletions cut 4 bases from V and 1 base from J, with 11 bases between. This CDR3 has 15 amino acids. CDR3: CASSSLLGSYNEQFF. DNA of the CDR3: TGTGCCAGCAGCTCCCTATTAGGTTCCTACAATGAGCAGTTCTTC.

With respect to this clone: At the DNA level, this CDR3 is encoded by other sequences in the same sample as well. The chain links TRBV11-3 to TRBJ2-7; no definite D call. This CDR3 contains 14 residues. From germline, CDR1 is SGHNT and CDR2 YENEEA. Trimming stripped 2 bases from V and 6 bases from J, with 14 bases between. The CDR3 loop is CASSLSTVGSEQYF. Here the CDR3 DNA reads TGTGCCAGCAGCTTATCAACAGTAGGCTCCGAGCAGTACTTC.

The chain is built from TRBV27 and TRBJ2-3; D is ambiguous. The CDR3 spans 13 residues. V lost 2 bases and J lost 5, with 8 bases in between. Germline CDR1 MNHEY, CDR2 SMNVEV (reference sequence). CDR3 bases: TGTGCCAGCAGTTTACTGTCCCTAGATACGCAGTATTTT. It is translated as CASSLLSLDTQYF.

This sequence joins TRBV28 and TRBJ2-7; D call uncertain. The CDR3 totals 11 residues. V was cut by 5 bases and J by 2 bases, with 4 bases left in between. Germline CDR1 and CDR2: MDHEN and SYDVKM. CDR3 residues: CASSTAYEQYF. DNA for the CDR3: TGTGCCAGCAGTACTGCCTACGAGCAGTACTTC.

The rearrangement links TRBV18 to TRBJ2-2; no clear D gene. Between the trimmed V and J ends, which lost 6 bases and 0 bases, there was a span of 11 bases. The CDR3 spans 15 residues. Per germline, CDR1 KGHSH and CDR2 LQKENI. CDR3 bases: TGTGCCAGCTCTCGCAACGCCGCGAACACCGGGGAGCTGTTTTTT. It yields the protein CASSRNAANTGELFF.

There are a few counts of this clone. The V gene is TRBV30, the J gene TRBJ1-1; D gene ambiguous. The CDR3 contains 12 residues. The germline V gene has CDR1 GTSNPN and CDR2 SVGIG (reference sequence). The V end lost 3 bases, the J end lost 3 bases, and 8 bases lay between the germline ends. As DNA, the CDR3 is TGTGCCTGGAGGCGAGGTTACACTGAAGCTTTCTTT. The encoded protein is CAWRRGYTEAFF. The full variable domain, in which reference TRBV30 and TRBJ1-1 provide the parts outside the CDR3, is SQTIHQWPATLVQPVGSPLSLECTVEGTSNPNLYWYRQAAGRGLQLLFYSVGIGQISSEVPQNLSASRPQDRQFILSSKKLLLSDSGFYLCAWRRGYTEAFFGQGTRLTVV.

CDR3 residues: CASIGQGGVTEAFF. The CDR3 region has the DNA TGTGCCAGCATCGGACAGGGGGGAGTGACTGAAGCTTTCTTT. The rearrangement links TRBV6-5 to TRBJ1-1, with 10 bases identical to TRBD1. V lost 7 bases, J lost 5 bases, and 7 bases stayed unmatched. Germline assignment: CDR1 MNHEY and CDR2 SVGAGI. This CDR3 is 14 amino acids long.

The chain combines TRBV19 with TRBJ1-1; D uncertain. V dropped 5 bases and J dropped 4 bases, with 5 bases sitting between them. Germline CDR1 LNHDA, CDR2 SQIVND (reference sequence). The CDR3 sequence is 11 residues long. This chain's CDR3 is CASSFSTEAFF. For the CDR3, the DNA is TGTGCCAGTAGTTTCAGCACTGAAGCTTTCTTT.

The chain has TRBV5-1 and TRBJ2-3; D might be TRBD1 (5 bases). V was cut by 4 bases and J by 5 bases, with 17 bases left in between. CDR1 SGHRS and CDR2 YFSETQ come from the germline V gene. CDR3 length: 15 amino acids. The CDR3 here is CASSLGQNQGDTQYF. For the CDR3, the DNA is TGCGCCAGCAGCCTCGGACAAAACCAGGGAGATACGCAGTATTTT.

There are a few counts of this clone. The chain carries TRBV27 and TRBJ2-1; D perhaps matches TRBD2 (5 bases). V lost 5 bases and J 4 bases, leaving 6 bases between the germline ends. Germline V gene lookup returns CDR1 MNHEY and CDR2 SMNVEV (reference sequence). The length of the CDR3 is 12 residues. CDR3 amino acids: CASSSGYNEQFF. The CDR3 DNA follows: TGTGCCAGCAGTAGCGGATACAATGAGCAGTTCTTC.

The chain couples TRBV7-9 to TRBJ2-7, with D unresolved. Germline V gives CDR1 SEHNR, CDR2 FQNEAQ (reference sequence). The CDR3 runs to 15 residues. Deletions cut 4 bases from V and 4 bases from J, with 17 bases between. The CDR3 sequence is CASSSRRRAIYEQYF. The CDR3 coding sequence is TGTGCCAGCAGCTCCCGACGCCGGGCGATTTACGAGCAGTACTTC.